Here is one T cell receptor beta chain with its context. Its antigen is undetermined. Amplification used 60 Vbeta primers and 13 Jbeta primers. Method: immunoSEQ multiplex PCR; TCRdb's copy keeps in-frame clones and lacks some. The sample totals roughly 190,000 clones; its top ten clones hold 6.5%. These data are taken from a study of cytomegalovirus exposure and HLA in healthy donors. General study points: Three chains tied to CMV proved CMV antigen-specific in vitro.

Trimming removed 5 bases from V and 5 bases from J; junction bases left unmatched: 6. Germline V lookup: CDR1 SEHNR, CDR2 FQNEAQ (reference sequence). There are 14 residues in the CDR3. Every donor was a healthy person donating bone marrow. Specimen: PBMCs. V is TRBV7-9 and J is TRBJ1-1; 9 bases map to TRBD1. The TCR sequence derives from a man aged 25-45 years in good health and CMV-seronegative. CDR3 residues: CASSVGQGMTEAFF. The CDR3 nucleotides read TGTGCCAGCAGCGTCGGACAGGGGATGACTGAAGCTTTCTTT.